One and the same sample provided the 24 T cell receptor beta chains below, sequenced in a study of blood T cell repertoires in COVID-19. Only in-frame clones appear in the TCRdb table, and some are missing; sequencing was by immunoSEQ multiplex PCR. The sample lists about 51,000 clones; about 88% were seen once. Material for sequencing was peripheral blood. These receptor sequences come from a man aged 60-69 years with acute or convalescent COVID-19.

The CDR3 bases are TGTGCCAGCAGTGCCAGGAGCACAGATACGCAGTATTTT. Amino acid sequence: CASSARSTDTQYF. This chain joins TRBV27 and TRBJ2-3; no clear D. Germline V gives CDR1 MNHEY, CDR2 SMNVEV (reference sequence). Deletions cut 5 bases from V and 0 bases from J, with 6 bases between. The CDR3 extends over 13 amino acids.

The J gene is TRBJ2-5, the V gene TRBV18, with 8 bases lining up with TRBD2. The CDR3 totals 13 residues. Per the germline V gene, CDR1 is KGHSH and CDR2 is LQKENI. V was pared by 3 bases and J by 5 bases, with 2 bases of the junction left unmatched. The CDR3 DNA reads TGTGCCAGCTCACCGACTAGCGTTGAGACCCAGTACTTC. Translating it yields CASSPTSVETQYF.

The chain uses TRBV6-2 or TRBV6-3 and TRBJ1-2; 8 positions match TRBD1. From germline, CDR1 is MNHEY and CDR2 SVGEGT. This CDR3 is built from 19 residues. Trimming cost V 4 bases and J 4 bases; bases outside gene matches: 20. CDR3 protein: CASSLGGRTGRISVYGYTF. The CDR3 DNA reads as TGTGCCAGCAGTTTGGGCGGACGGACAGGGAGAATATCGGTCTATGGCTACACCTTC.

The J gene is TRBJ2-7, the V gene TRBV27; D not resolved. This CDR3 region has 15 residues. V was shortened by 1 base and J by 5 bases, with 15 bases between the two germline ends. CDR1 is MNHEY and CDR2 is SMNVEV in the germline V gene (reference sequence). CDR3 bases: TGTGCCAGCAGTTTATGGTCTCCGATTGAGCACGAGCAGTACTTC. Its protein is CASSLWSPIEHEQYF.

The rearrangement joins TRBV10-3 to TRBJ1-3, with TRBD1 identical over 7 bases. The CDR3 runs to 17 residues. V was clipped by 4 bases and J by 4 bases; unmatched bases: 13. CDR1 is ENHRY, CDR2 SYGVKD, per germline. The CDR3 spells CAISVGDSPTSGNTIYF. CDR3 DNA sequence: TGTGCCATCAGTGTTGGGGACAGCCCGACTTCGGGAAACACCATATATTTT.

The chain is built from TRBV28 and TRBJ2-7; TRBD1 might be the D (5 bases). Germline assignment: CDR1 MDHEN and CDR2 SYDVKM. This CDR3 is 12 amino acids long. CDR3 sequence (DNA): TGTGCGTGTGAAGGGGCCGCCTACGAGCAGTACTTC. Its translation: CACEGAAYEQYF.

This clone is a singleton in its sample. V and J are TRBV5-1 and TRBJ1-4; 8 bases agree with TRBD1. From germline, CDR1 is SGHRS and CDR2 YFSETQ. Trimming at V came to 3 bases and at J to 5 bases, leaving 6 bases not matched to a gene. The CDR3 is made up of 15 amino acids. CDR3 sequence reads: CASSSRGQGNEKLFF. DNA for the CDR3: TGCGCCAGCAGCTCCCGCGGACAGGGAAATGAAAAACTGTTTTTT.

This chain joins TRBV27 and TRBJ2-7; tentative D call: TRBD2 (7 bases). CDR1 MNHEY and CDR2 SMNVEV come from the germline V gene (reference sequence). The CDR3 runs 14 residues. V lost 0 bases and J lost 4, with 10 bases in between. CDR3 coding DNA: TGTGCCAGCAGTTTATCGGGGGGGCAATACGAGCAGTACTTC. Its translation is CASSLSGGQYEQYF.

The chain couples TRBV2 to TRBJ2-2; TRBD2 aligns across 8 bases. With 5 bases clipped from V and 4 bases from J, the junction kept 3 bases outside the gene matches. Per germline, CDR1 SNHLY and CDR2 FYNNEI. CDR3 length equals 14 residues. In DNA form, the CDR3 reads TGTGCCAGCAGTTCCGGGACTAGCACCGGGGAGCTGTTTTTT. It is translated as CASSSGTSTGELFF.

The chain joins TRBV7-2 to TRBJ1-2; D might be TRBD1 (5 bases). Germline CDR1 SGHTA, CDR2 FQGNSA. V gave up 4 bases and J gave up 1 base, with 13 bases separating them. The CDR3 consists of 15 residues. CDR3 DNA: TGTGCCAGCAGCTCCCAGGGAAGTGTTAACTATGGCTACACCTTC. It yields the protein CASSSQGSVNYGYTF.

This sequence joins TRBV2 and TRBJ1-2; 7 bases are a match to TRBD1. The CDR3 spans 13 residues. Germline V lookup: CDR1 SNHLY, CDR2 FYNNEI. V lost 8 bases and J lost 4; bases outside the gene matches: 7. The chain's CDR3 is CASGTQGFYGYTF. The CDR3 DNA sequence: TGTGCCAGCGGGACACAGGGGTTCTATGGCTACACCTTC.

A note on this clone: The same CDR3 arises from other DNA sequences in this sample as well. The chain has TRBV18 and TRBJ1-6; 9 bases line up with TRBD1. This CDR3 has 14 amino acids. V lost 1 base and J lost 8; bases outside the gene matches: 0. Per the germline V gene, CDR1 is KGHSH and CDR2 is LQKENI. The CDR3 coding sequence is TGTGCCAGCTCACCACGGGACAGGGATTCACCCCTCCACTTT. This codes for CASSPRDRDSPLHF. Together with reference TRBV18 and TRBJ1-6, the CDR3 gives the full variable domain: NAGVMQNPRHLVRRRGQEARLRCSPMKGHSHVYWYRQLPEEGLKFMVYLQKENIIDESGMPKERFSAEFPKEGPSILRIQQVVRGDSAAYFCASSPRDRDSPLHFGNGTRLTVT.

The J gene is TRBJ2-7, the V gene TRBV4-2; a weak D match, TRBD1 (6 bases). V gave up 0 bases and J gave up 2 bases, with 11 bases separating them. This CDR3 spans 15 amino acids. Germline CDR1 and CDR2: LGHNA and YNFKEQ. CDR3 sequence reads: CASSQEPGQTYEQYF. The CDR3 nucleotides are TGTGCCAGCAGCCAAGAACCGGGACAAACCTACGAGCAGTACTTC.

The gene calls are TRBV9 and TRBJ2-3, with D possibly matching TRBD1 (6 bases). Per germline, CDR1 SGDLS and CDR2 YYNGEE. The CDR3 runs 16 residues. Trimming took 6 bases from V and 7 from J, leaving 24 bases between them. This chain's CDR3 is CASNGGDRTTEYTQYF. For the CDR3, the DNA is TGTGCCAGCAATGGTGGCGACAGGACCACGGAGTATACGCAGTATTTT.

This sequence joins TRBV5-6 and TRBJ2-1, with D maybe TRBD2 (6 bases). Per the germline V gene, CDR1 is SGHDT and CDR2 is YYEEEE. The CDR3 length is 18 residues. With 0 bases removed from V and 2 bases from J, the gap between germline ends came to 18 bases. This CDR3 is CASSLGRRRLVTYNEQFF. Written as DNA, the CDR3 is TGTGCCAGCAGCTTGGGTCGCCGTAGACTAGTAACCTACAATGAGCAGTTCTTC.

The chain couples TRBV12-3 or TRBV12-4 to TRBJ1-2; D call uncertain. The V end lost 3 bases, the J end lost 8 bases, and 13 bases lay between the germline ends. This CDR3 is built from 13 residues. CDR3 loop: CASSLEFSGGYTF. The CDR3 DNA reads TGTGCCAGCAGTTTGGAATTCTCGGGGGGCTACACCTTC.

The gene calls are TRBV7-9 and TRBJ2-7; tentative D call: TRBD2 (5 bases). From germline, CDR1 is SEHNR and CDR2 FQNEAQ (reference sequence). The V gene lost 5 bases and the J gene lost 3 bases, with 14 bases spanning the gap. CDR3 length: 14 residues. This chain's CDR3 is CASSQASGYYEQYF. The DNA of the CDR3 is TGTGCCAGCAGCCAGGCCAGCGGCTACTACGAGCAGTACTTC.

The chain joins TRBV19 to TRBJ1-6, with D uncertain. This CDR3 is built from 15 residues. V lost 3 bases to trimming and J lost 10 bases, with 16 bases between them. Per the germline V gene, CDR1 is LNHDA and CDR2 is SQIVND (reference sequence). The CDR3 DNA is TGTGCCAGTAGTATTCATCCCCGGCGGGGATCACCCCTCCACTTT. Translation: CASSIHPRRGSPLHF.

As for this clone: This sample also contains other DNA sequences that code for the same CDR3. The V and J genes are TRBV4-1 and TRBJ2-3; D unresolved. CDR3 length: 15 residues. Germline CDR1 MGHRA, CDR2 YSYEKL. V was clipped by 0 bases and J by 3 bases, with 10 bases between them. The CDR3 here is CASSQDGDTTDTQYF. The CDR3 region has the DNA TGCGCCAGCAGCCAAGACGGTGACACTACAGATACGCAGTATTTT.

The V call is TRBV6-1, the J call TRBJ1-2; 11 bases are a match to TRBD1. This CDR3 contains 15 residues. V lost 1 base and J lost 4; bases outside the gene matches: 2. The germline gives CDR1 MNHNS, CDR2 SASEGT. CDR3 residues: CASSEGTGGGYGYTF. CDR3 sequence (DNA): TGTGCCAGCAGTGAAGGGACAGGGGGCGGCTATGGCTACACCTTC.

This clone has a single count. The CDR3 region is CAISPSGRNNEQFF. The DNA for the CDR3 is TGTGCCATCAGCCCTAGCGGGAGGAATAATGAGCAGTTCTTC. This chain connects TRBV10-3 to TRBJ2-1; 11 nucleotides align to TRBD2. Germline CDR1 and CDR2: ENHRY and SYGVKD. The CDR3 runs 14 residues. J was trimmed by 7 bases and V by 6 bases; bases with no gene match: 5.

This chain connects TRBV7-2 to TRBJ1-2; no clear D. The CDR3 spans 14 residues. Trimming took 0 bases from V and 4 from J, leaving 9 bases between them. The germline gives CDR1 SGHTA, CDR2 FQGNSA. CDR3 residues: CASSLANRGYGYTF. The CDR3 DNA follows: TGTGCCAGCAGCTTAGCAAACCGCGGCTATGGCTACACCTTC.

This chain links TRBV7-9 with TRBJ2-3; TRBD1 aligns across 8 bases. Germline lookup yields CDR1 SEHNR and CDR2 FQNEAQ (reference sequence). The CDR3 spans 16 residues. Losses at the gene ends were 5 bases for V and 4 bases for J; bases not matched to a gene: 11. This CDR3 reads CASSLGQGGIPDTQYF. The CDR3 DNA reads TGTGCCAGCAGCCTTGGACAGGGCGGAATCCCAGATACGCAGTATTTT.

The chain links TRBV6-5 to TRBJ1-6; D gene ambiguous. The length of the CDR3 is 11 residues. Trimming cost V 7 bases and J 12 bases, with 10 bases left between them. CDR1 is MNHEY, CDR2 SVGAGI, per germline. CDR3: CASKMVGPLHF. Here the CDR3 DNA reads TGTGCCAGCAAGATGGTCGGACCCCTCCACTTT.